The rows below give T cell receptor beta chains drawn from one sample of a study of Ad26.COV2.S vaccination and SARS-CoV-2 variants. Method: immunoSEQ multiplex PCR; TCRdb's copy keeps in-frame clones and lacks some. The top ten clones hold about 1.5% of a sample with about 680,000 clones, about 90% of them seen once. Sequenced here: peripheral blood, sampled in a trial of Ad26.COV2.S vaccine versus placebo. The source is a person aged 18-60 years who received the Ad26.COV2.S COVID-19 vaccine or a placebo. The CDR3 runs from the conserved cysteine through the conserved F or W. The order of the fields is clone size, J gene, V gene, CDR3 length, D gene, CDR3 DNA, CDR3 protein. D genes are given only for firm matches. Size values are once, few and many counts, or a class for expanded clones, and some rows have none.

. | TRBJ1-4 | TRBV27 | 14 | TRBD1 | TGTGCCAGCAGCCTCCTACAGGGGGGGGAAAAACTGTTTTTT | CASSLLQGGEKLFF
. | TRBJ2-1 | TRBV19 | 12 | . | TGTGCCAGTACCGACAGCGAGAATGAGCAGTTCTTC | CASTDSENEQFF
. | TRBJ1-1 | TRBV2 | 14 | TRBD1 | TGTGCCAGCAGTGAGCGAGGGGGCCTCACTGAAGCTTTCTTT | CASSERGGLTEAFF
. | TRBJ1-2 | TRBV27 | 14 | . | TGTGCCAGCAGGGGGACGGGAGAAAACTATGGCTACACCTTC | CASRGTGENYGYTF
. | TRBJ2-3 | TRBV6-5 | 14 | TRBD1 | TGTGCCAGCGCCCCCGACAGGGGGGTAGATACGCAGTATTTT | CASAPDRGVDTQYF
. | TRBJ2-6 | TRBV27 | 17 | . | TGTGCCAGCAGTTTAGCAGGGGGGATCTCTGGGGCCAACGTCCTGACTTTC | CASSLAGGISGANVLTF
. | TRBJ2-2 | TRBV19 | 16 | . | TGTGCCAGTAGTATATCCAAAGGGGGATACACCGGGGAGCTGTTTTTT | CASSISKGGYTGELFF
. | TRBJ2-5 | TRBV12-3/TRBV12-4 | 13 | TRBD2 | TGTGCCAGCAGTTTCGCCGGGGGGGAGACCCAGTACTTC | CASSFAGGETQYF
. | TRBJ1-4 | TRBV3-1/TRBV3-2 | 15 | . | TGTGCCAGCAGCCCATTCCGGGGGCTCGGGGAAAAACTGTTTTTT | CASSPFRGLGEKLFF
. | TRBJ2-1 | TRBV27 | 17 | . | TGTGCCACCCCCCTCCGGGTCGGGACCAGAGAACTGAATGAGCAGTTCTTC | CATPLRVGTRELNEQFF
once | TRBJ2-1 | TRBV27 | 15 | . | TGTGCCAGCAGGGGAGGGGACAAACCATACAATGAGCAGTTCTTC | CASRGGDKPYNEQFF
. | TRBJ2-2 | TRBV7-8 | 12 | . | TGTGCCAGCAGCTGGAACACCGGGGAGCTGTTTTTT | CASSWNTGELFF
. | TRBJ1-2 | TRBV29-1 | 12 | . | TGCAGCGCGGCTGAGGGGGGTAGGGGCTACACCTTC | CSAAEGGRGYTF
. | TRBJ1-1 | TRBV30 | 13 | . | TGTGCCTGGAGTGTAGGGTATCATGGTGGGGCTTTCTTT | CAWSVGYHGGAFF
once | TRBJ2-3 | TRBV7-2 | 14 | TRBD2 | TGTGCCAGCAGGACTAGCGGGGGCACAGATACGCAGTATTTT | CASRTSGGTDTQYF
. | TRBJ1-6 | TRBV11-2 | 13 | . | TGTGCCAGCAGAATCACAGCGAATTCACCCCTCCACTTT | CASRITANSPLHF
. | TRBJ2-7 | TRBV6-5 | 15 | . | TGTGCCAGCAGTTACCGTGCAGCTACCTCCTACGAGCAGTACTTC | CASSYRAATSYEQYF
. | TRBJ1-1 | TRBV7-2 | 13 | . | TGTGCCAGCAGCTTAATGCGACAAAGTGAAGCTTTCTTT | CASSLMRQSEAFF
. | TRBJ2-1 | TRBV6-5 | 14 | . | TGTGCCAGCAGTTTTGACATCTCCTACAATGAGCAGTTCTTC | CASSFDISYNEQFF
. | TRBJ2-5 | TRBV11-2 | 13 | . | TGTGCCAGCAGACTCTGGCAGTGGGAGACCCAGTACTTC | CASRLWQWETQYF